The source of this TCR beta chain is a study of blood T cell repertoires in COVID-19. Study background: Nucleic acid was either cDNA or gDNA, and it came from T cells, B-cell-depleted T cells, or PBMCs.

V lost 3 bases, J lost 8 bases, and 7 bases stayed unmatched. This CDR3 contains 14 residues. The germline V gene has CDR1 LNHNV and CDR2 YYDKDF (reference sequence). The study recruited people aged 18 to 89 years across about 25 US areas. In the original analysis: Counts of nucleated cells, estimated from reference gene primer amplification, were obtained. Here immunoSEQ multiplex PCR was the method, and the copy in TCRdb shows in-frame clones only, minus some. For V, J and clone size, that table is used; D and trimming come from the DNA. The sample holds 200,000 to 250,000 clones, roughly 85% seen once.

The TCR originated in a woman between 35 and 50 years old with acute COVID-19. The material sequenced was PBMCs or T cells enriched from blood (not recorded which). V gene TRBV15 combines with J gene TRBJ1-1, with 9 positions matching TRBD1. CDR3 in amino acids: CATSSLTGTGEAFF. The CDR3 DNA reads TGTGCCACCAGCAGCCTTACCGGGACAGGGGAAGCTTTCTTT.